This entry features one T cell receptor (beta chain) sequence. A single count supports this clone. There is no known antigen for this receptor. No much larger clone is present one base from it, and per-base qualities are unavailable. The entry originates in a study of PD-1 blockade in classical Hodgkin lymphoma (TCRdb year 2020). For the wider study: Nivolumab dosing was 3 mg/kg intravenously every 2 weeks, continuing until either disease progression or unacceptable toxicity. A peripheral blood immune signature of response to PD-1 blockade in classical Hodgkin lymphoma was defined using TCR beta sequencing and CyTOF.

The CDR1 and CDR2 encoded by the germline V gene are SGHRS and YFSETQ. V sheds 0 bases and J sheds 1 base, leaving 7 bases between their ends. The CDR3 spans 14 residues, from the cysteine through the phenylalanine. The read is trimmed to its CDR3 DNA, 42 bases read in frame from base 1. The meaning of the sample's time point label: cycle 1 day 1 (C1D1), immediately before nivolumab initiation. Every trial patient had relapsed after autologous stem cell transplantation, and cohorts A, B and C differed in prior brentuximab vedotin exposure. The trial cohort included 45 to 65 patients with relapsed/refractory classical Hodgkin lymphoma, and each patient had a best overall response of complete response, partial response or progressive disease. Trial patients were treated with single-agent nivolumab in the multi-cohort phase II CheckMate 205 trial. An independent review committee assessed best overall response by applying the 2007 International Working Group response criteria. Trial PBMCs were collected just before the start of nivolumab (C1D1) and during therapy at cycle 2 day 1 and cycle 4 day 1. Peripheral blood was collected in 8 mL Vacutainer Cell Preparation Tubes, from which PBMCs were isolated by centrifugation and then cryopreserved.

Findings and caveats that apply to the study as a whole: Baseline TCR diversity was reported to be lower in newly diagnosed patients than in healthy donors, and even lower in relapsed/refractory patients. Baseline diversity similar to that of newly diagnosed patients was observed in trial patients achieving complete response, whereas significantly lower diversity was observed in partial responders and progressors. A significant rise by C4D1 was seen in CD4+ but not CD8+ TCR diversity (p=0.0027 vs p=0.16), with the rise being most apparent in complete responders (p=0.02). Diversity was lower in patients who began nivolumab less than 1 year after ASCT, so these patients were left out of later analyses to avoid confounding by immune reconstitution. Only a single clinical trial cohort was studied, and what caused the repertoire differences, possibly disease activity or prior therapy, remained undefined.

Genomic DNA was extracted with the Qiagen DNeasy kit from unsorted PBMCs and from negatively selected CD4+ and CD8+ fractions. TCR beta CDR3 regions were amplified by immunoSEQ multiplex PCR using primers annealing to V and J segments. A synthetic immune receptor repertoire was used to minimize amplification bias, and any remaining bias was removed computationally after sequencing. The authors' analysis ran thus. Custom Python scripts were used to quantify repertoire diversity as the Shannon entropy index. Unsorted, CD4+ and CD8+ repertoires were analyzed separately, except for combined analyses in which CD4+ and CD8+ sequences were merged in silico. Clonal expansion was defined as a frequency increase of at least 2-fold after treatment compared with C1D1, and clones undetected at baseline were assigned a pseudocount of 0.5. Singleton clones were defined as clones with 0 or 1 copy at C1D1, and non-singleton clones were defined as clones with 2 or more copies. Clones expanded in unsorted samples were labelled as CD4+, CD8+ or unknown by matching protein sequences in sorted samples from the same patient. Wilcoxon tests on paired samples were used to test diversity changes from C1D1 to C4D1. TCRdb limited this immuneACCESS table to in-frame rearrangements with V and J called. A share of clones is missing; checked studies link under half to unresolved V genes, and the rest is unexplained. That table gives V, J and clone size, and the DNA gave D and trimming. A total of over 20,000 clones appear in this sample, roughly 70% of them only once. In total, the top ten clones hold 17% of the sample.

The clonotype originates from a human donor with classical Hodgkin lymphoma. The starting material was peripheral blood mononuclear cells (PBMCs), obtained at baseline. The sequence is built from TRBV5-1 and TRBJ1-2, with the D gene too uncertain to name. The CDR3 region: CASSLAGSNYGYTF. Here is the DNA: TGCGCCAGCAGCTTGGCCGGGAGTAACTATGGCTACACCTTC.